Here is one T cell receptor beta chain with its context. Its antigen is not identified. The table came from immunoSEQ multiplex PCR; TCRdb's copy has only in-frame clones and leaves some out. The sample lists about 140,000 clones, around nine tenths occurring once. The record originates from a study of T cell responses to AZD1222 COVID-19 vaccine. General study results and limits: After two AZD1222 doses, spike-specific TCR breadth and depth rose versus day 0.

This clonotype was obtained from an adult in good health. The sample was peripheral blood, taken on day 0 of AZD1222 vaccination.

Written as DNA, the CDR3 is TGCAGTGCTGAAACTTTGGATGGCTACACCTTC. This codes for CSAETLDGYTF. The rearrangement uses TRBV20-1 and TRBJ1-2; D gene ambiguous. Germline V gene lookup returns CDR1 DFQATT and CDR2 SNEGSKA (reference sequence). The CDR3 loop spans 11 amino acids. The V and J ends lost 5 bases and 6 bases respectively, with 10 bases between them.